This T cell receptor (beta chain) is drawn from a study of T cells after yellow fever vaccination (dated by TCRdb to between 2017 and 2020). Broadly, across the study: The SMART-Seq v4 Ultra Low Input RNA kit was used to prepare libraries from fractions with low cell numbers. To follow T-cell clones before and after primary and booster YFV17D yellow fever vaccination, bulk TCR alpha and beta repertoires were sequenced over time. Two healthy male donors made up the cohort, one aged 18 to 29 years and the other aged 30 to 40 years. Bulk PBMC replicates and cell subsets were isolated from blood drawn at multiple timepoints before and after both primary and secondary immunization.

In this sample, this clonotype turned up a few times. Its specific antigen is unknown. No base qualities exist here, and no much larger clone lies one base off it. Findings and caveats that apply to the study as a whole: A small fraction of clonotypes appeared in both the CD4 and CD8 compartments, likely as a result of convergent recombination. The study included only a couple of donors, which limits how far the findings can be generalized. After the booster, most clones that had expanded after primary vaccination were detected again (around 97% of CD4 and around nine tenths of CD8), suggesting broad maintenance of memory. Computational filtering was required because FACS-sorted repertoires could contain abundant contaminating clonotypes from the bulk population. Compared with the primary T-cell response, the secondary T-cell response was weaker but faster, peaking on day 5 rather than day 15.

The treatment or condition label, read with the paper, signifies: live attenuated yellow fever vaccine strain. PBMCs were isolated from peripheral blood using a standard Ficoll-Paque protocol. Dynabeads CD4 and CD8 positive selection kits were used to isolate the CD4 and CD8 T-cell fractions. RNA was extracted with TriZol from bulk PBMCs, CD4 and CD8 fractions, and dextramer-positive and dextramer-negative fractions. Cut back by 1 base and 1 base, the V and J ends lie 4 bases apart. The germline V gene gives CDR1 as SGHTA and CDR2 as FQGNSA. From cysteine to phenylalanine, the CDR3 is 13 amino acids long. Only the CDR3 DNA stays, 39 bases, in frame from base 1. TCRdb lists the instrument as Illumina NovaSeq 6000. TCR cDNA was made using 5'RACE template switching, a step that added a universal primer site and unique molecular identifiers. Priming for cDNA synthesis came from both the TCR alpha and TCR beta constant segments. Libraries were amplified in two PCR steps, with sample barcodes and sequencing adapters added in the second step. Sequencing of the libraries was done on either Illumina HiSeq 2500 (2x100 bp) or NovaSeq (2x150 bp). Per the original workflow: Demultiplexing of reads and collapsing into UMI consensus sequences were performed with MIGEC, and V(D)J alignment was carried out with MiXCR. Vaccine-responding clonotypes were identified with edgeR using replicate PBMC samples, with FDR below 0.01 and a log2 fold change above 5 up to day 15 being required. Each bulk clonotype received a CD4 or CD8 identity based on whether the sequenced CD4 or CD8 repertoire contained that clonotype at higher abundance. The public reads were reanalyzed by TCRdb: fastp trimming at Q25, MiXCR alignment, in-frame beta chains only. Entries are consolidated by CDR3 protein sequence, retaining the most common genes and DNA. V and J calls and clone size were set by TCRdb, not the authors. The sample table contains some 120,000 distinct CDR3 sequences; only one count was recorded for about 15% of them. Jointly, the top ten make up roughly 41% of the sample.

The clonotype comes from a man aged 18 to 29 who received the YFV17D yellow fever vaccine. Sequenced material: CD8+ T cells sorted from PBMCs, taken 5 days after the yellow fever booster vaccination. This chain joins TRBV7-2 to TRBJ1-1; a confident D gene designation cannot be given. The DNA reads as follows: TGTGCCAGCAGCTTAGTCACGAACACTGAAGCTTTCTTT. Translated, this is CASSLVTNTEAFF.